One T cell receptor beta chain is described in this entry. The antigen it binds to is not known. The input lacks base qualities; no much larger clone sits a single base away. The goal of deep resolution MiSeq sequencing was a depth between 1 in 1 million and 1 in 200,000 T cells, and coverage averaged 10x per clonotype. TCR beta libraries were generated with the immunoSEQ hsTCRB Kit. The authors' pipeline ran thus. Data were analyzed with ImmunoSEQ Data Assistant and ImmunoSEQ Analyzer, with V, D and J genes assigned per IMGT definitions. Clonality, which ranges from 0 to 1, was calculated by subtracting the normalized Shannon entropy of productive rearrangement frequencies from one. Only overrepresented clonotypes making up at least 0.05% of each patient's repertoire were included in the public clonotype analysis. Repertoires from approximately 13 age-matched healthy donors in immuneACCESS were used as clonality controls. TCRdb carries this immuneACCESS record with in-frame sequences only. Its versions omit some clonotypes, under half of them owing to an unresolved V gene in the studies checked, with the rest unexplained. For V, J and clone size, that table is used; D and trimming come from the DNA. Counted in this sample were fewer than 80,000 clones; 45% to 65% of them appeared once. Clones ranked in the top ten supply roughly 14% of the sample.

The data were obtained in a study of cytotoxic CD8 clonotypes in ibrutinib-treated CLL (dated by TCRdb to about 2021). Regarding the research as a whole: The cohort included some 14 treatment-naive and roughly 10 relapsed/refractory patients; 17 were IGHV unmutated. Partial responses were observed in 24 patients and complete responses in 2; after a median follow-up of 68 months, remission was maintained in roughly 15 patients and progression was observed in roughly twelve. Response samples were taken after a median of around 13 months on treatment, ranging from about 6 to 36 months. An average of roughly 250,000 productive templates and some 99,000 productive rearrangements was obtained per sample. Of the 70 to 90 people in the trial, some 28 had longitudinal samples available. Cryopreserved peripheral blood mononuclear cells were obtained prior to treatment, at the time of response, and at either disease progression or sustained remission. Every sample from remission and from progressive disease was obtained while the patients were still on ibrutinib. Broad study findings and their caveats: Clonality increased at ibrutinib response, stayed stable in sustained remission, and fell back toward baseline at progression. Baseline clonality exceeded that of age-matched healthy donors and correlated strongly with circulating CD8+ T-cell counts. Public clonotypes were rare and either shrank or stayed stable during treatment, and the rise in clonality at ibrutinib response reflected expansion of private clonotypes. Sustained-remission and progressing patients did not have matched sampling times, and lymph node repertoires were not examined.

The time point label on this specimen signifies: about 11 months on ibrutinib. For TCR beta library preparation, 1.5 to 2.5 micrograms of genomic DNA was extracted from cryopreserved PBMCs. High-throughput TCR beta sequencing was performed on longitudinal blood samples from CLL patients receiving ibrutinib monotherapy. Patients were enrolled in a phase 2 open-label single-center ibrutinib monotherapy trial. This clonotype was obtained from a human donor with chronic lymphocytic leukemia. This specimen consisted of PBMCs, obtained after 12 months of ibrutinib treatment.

Read as DNA, the sequence is TGCGCCAGCAGCTCCCGACTAGCAGACCAAGAGACCCAGTACTTC. Its protein reads: CASSSRLADQETQYF. In this chain, TRBV5-1 is recombined with TRBJ2-5; TRBD2 fits 7 bases in the junction. Germline trimming amounts to 3 bases on V and 0 bases on J, with 5 as the count of junction bases outside the gene matches. Measured from the cysteine to the phenylalanine, the CDR3 is 15 residues long. Only the CDR3 DNA stays, 45 bases, in frame from base 1. The germline V gene provides CDR1 SGHRS and CDR2 YFSETQ.